This entry concerns a single TCR beta chain. Its specificity is not known. The sample originates from a study of vaccination effects on CD4 cells after COVID-19. Following culture for roughly 10 days, CD4+ T cells were isolated. With 0 bases removed from V and 5 bases from J, the gap between germline ends came to 14 bases. The CDR3 has 15 amino acids. CDR1 and CDR2 (germline): SGHRS, YFSETQ. Repertoires were generated with immunoSEQ multiplex PCR, while TCRdb's copy carries only in-frame clones and drops some. The sample shows around 56,000 clones, about three quarters of them seen only once. The clonotype originates from a human donor who received a COVID-19 vaccine. This specimen consisted of CD4+ T cells from PBMCs cultured without peptide, obtained before COVID-19 vaccination. The chain recombines TRBV5-1 with TRBJ1-1; D remains unclear. CDR3 bases: TGCGCCAGCAGCTTGGAGTGGGGAGGATGGACTGAAGCTTTCTTT. This translates into CASSLEWGGWTEAFF.